This T cell receptor beta chain appears in the sequencing data of a study of blood T cell repertoires in COVID-19. In the original workflow: Cell counts per sample came from amplifying reference gene primers. TCRdb keeps only in-frame clones here, not all; method: immunoSEQ multiplex PCR. That table furnishes V, J and clone size, whereas the DNA furnished D and trimming. This table has around 50,000 clones, around 80% appearing once. Germline-derived CDR1 and CDR2 are MNHNY and SVGAGI (reference sequence). J was trimmed by 4 bases and V by 5 bases; bases with no gene match: 3. This CDR3 is built from 13 residues.

The sample taken for sequencing was peripheral blood. The gene calls are TRBV6-6 and TRBJ1-1; TRBD1 matches at 8 bases. This clonotype originated in a human donor in a cohort sampled during active COVID-19. This CDR3 reads CASSPTGGTEAFF. The DNA for the CDR3 is TGTGCCAGCAGTCCTACAGGGGGCACTGAAGCTTTCTTT.